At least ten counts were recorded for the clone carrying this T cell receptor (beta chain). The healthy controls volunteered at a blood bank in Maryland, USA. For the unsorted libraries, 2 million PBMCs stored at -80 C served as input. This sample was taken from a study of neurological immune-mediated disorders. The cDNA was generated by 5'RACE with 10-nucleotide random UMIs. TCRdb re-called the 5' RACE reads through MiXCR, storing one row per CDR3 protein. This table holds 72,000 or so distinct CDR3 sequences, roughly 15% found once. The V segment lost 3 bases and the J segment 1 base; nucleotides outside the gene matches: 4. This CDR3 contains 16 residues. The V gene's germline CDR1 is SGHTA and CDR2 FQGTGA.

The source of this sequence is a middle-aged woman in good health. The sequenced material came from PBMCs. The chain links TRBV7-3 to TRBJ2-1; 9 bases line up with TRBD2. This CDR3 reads CASSFSGGFSYNEQFF. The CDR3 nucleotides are TGTGCCAGCAGCTTTAGCGGGGGTTTTTCCTACAATGAGCAGTTCTTC. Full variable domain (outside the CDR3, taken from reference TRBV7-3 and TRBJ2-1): GAGVSQTPSNKVTEKGKYVELRCDPISGHTALYWYRQSLGQGPEFLIYFQGTGAADDSGLPNDRFFAVRPEGSVSTLKIQRTERGDSAVYLCASSFSGGFSYNEQFFGPGTRLTVL.